One sample yielded the 22 T cell receptor beta chains listed below, sequenced in a study of T cells in localized non-small cell lung cancer (dated by TCRdb to the early 2020s). Library generation was performed with the immunoSEQ multiplex PCR assay. TCRdb stores this immuneACCESS table with in-frame sequences only. Part of the clones is absent; in the studies checked, under half of the shortfall reflects unresolved V genes, and no reason is known for the rest. The sample data list about 18,000 clones, and under 85% of these were observed just once. The ten largest make up about 25% of the sample. This specimen was peripheral blood, taken before any cancer treatment. These receptor sequences come from an older female donor with stage I lung adenocarcinoma.

The chain combines TRBV15 with TRBJ2-7; 7 positions agree with TRBD1. CDR3 length: 15 amino acids. Germline CDR1 reads LNHNV; CDR2 reads YYDKDF (reference sequence). The V and J ends lost 5 bases and 2 bases, in that order; junction bases with no gene match: 9. CDR3 coding DNA: TGTGCCACCAGCCCCGACAGGGCCACTACCTACGAGCAGTACTTC. Its translation: CATSPDRATTYEQYF. The complete variable domain, with remaining parts taken from reference TRBV15 and TRBJ2-7, reads DAMVIQNPRYQVTQFGKPVTLSCSQTLNHNVMYWYQQKSSQAPKLLFHYYDKDFNNEADTPDNFQSRRPNTSFCFLDIRSPGLGDTAMYLCATSPDRATTYEQYFGPGTRLTVT.

This clone has more than one count but fewer than ten. Other DNA variants within this sample encode the same CDR3. This sequence joins TRBV19 and TRBJ2-1; D tentatively reads TRBD1 or TRBD2 (5 bases each). CDR3 length: 14 amino acids. Trimming shortened V by 7 bases and J by 1 base, and 11 bases separated the two germline ends. CDR1 and CDR2 from the germline V gene are LNHDA and SQIVND (reference sequence). CDR3 residues: CASTPGPSYNEQFF. CDR3 DNA sequence: TGTGCCAGTACTCCGGGACCATCCTACAATGAGCAGTTCTTC.

With respect to this clone: The junction departs from the called germline gene at one end, perhaps through a read error. This rearrangement joins TRBV29-1 to TRBJ2-5, with no clear D. The germline V gene encodes CDR1 SQVTM and CDR2 ANQGSEA. The CDR3 runs to 12 residues. The CDR3 sequence is CSVRPTREAQYF. In nucleotides, the CDR3 is TGCAGCGTTCGTCCCACCCGAGAGGCCCAGTACTTC.

The table lists this clone with a count of one. The V and J genes are TRBV18 and TRBJ2-2, with 7 bases identical to TRBD1. The junction had 6 bases not matched to a gene; V was cut back by 3 bases and J by 2 bases. Germline loops: CDR1 KGHSH, CDR2 LQKENI. This CDR3 comprises 16 residues. CDR3 loop: CASSPRQGPNTGELFF. The CDR3, as DNA: TGTGCCAGCTCACCCCGACAGGGCCCTAACACCGGGGAGCTGTTTTTT.

Here the CDR3 DNA reads TGTGCCAGCAGCGGGGGGACACTAACCCTTGGAAACACCATATATTTT. Translation: CASSGGTLTLGNTIYF. V is TRBV5-5 and J is TRBJ1-3; D may be TRBD1 (6 bases). Trimming took off 4 bases at V and 3 bases at J, with 17 bases between the two ends. Germline values: CDR1 SGHKS, CDR2 YYEKEE (reference sequence). The CDR3 is 16 amino acids. The full variable domain, its missing parts supplied by reference TRBV5-5 and TRBJ1-3, is DAGVTQSPTHLIKTRGQQVTLRCSPISGHKSVSWYQQVLGQGPQFIFQYYEKEERGRGNFPDRFSARQFPNYSSELNVNALLLGDSALYLCASSGGTLTLGNTIYFGEGSWLTVV.

The chain couples TRBV6-6 to TRBJ1-2; possible D gene TRBD1, 6 bases. In germline, CDR1 is MNHNY, CDR2 SVGAGI (reference sequence). This CDR3 is built from 15 residues. V lost 0 bases and J 8 bases, leaving 16 bases between the germline ends. The CDR3 loop is CASSYSWDTGGGYTF. Written as DNA, the CDR3 is TGTGCCAGCAGTTACTCGTGGGACACCGGGGGCGGCTACACCTTC.

The V call is TRBV5-1, the J call TRBJ1-2, with TRBD1 identical over 8 bases. The junction had 5 bases not matched to a gene; V was cut back by 4 bases and J by 0 bases. Germline CDR1 SGHRS, CDR2 YFSETQ. This CDR3 region has 15 residues. This CDR3 reads CASSPGQGSNYGYTF. The CDR3 coding sequence is TGCGCCAGCAGCCCCGGACAGGGCTCTAACTATGGCTACACCTTC.

The CDR3 protein is CASSKGLGIGELFF. CDR3 sequence (DNA): TGTGCCAGCAGTAAAGGACTAGGAATCGGGGAGCTGTTTTTT. V gene TRBV27 combines with J gene TRBJ2-2; 7 positions agree with TRBD2. The germline V gene has CDR1 MNHEY and CDR2 SMNVEV (reference sequence). J gave up 7 bases and V 5 bases, and 7 bases lay outside the gene matches. The length of the CDR3 is 14 residues.

The chain has TRBV7-9 and TRBJ2-3; D gene uncertain. The CDR3 has 15 amino acids. Germline V gene lookup returns CDR1 SEHNR and CDR2 FQNEAQ (reference sequence). The V end lost 0 bases, the J end lost 0 bases, and 7 bases lay between the germline ends. DNA of the CDR3: TGTGCCAGCAGCTTAGCGGGATCTAGCACAGATACGCAGTATTTT. Its protein is CASSLAGSSTDTQYF. Using reference TRBV7-9 and TRBJ2-3 for the parts outside the CDR3, the full variable domain is DTGVSQNPRHKITKRGQNVTFRCDPISEHNRLYWYRQTLGQGPEFLTYFQNEAQLEKSRLLSDRFSAERPKGSFSTLEIQRTEQGDSAMYLCASSLAGSSTDTQYFGPGTRLTVL.

V and J are TRBV27 and TRBJ1-3, with D possibly TRBD1 on 6 matching bases. The CDR3 is 15 residues long. V lost 5 bases and J lost 0, with 11 bases in between. From germline, CDR1 is MNHEY and CDR2 SMNVEV (reference sequence). The CDR3 protein is CASSPRGLSGNTIYF. The DNA of the CDR3 is TGTGCCAGCAGTCCCCGGGGGCTCTCTGGAAACACCATATATTTT.

This clone showed up just a few times. The chain employs TRBV10-3 and TRBJ1-1, with D perhaps TRBD1 (6 bases). The CDR3 runs to 14 residues. CDR1 is ENHRY, CDR2 SYGVKD, per germline. V lost 2 bases and J 1 base, leaving 8 bases between the germline ends. The CDR3 bases are TGTGCCATCAGTGAGAGGGACAAGAACACTGAAGCTTTCTTT. It is translated as CAISERDKNTEAFF.

The rearrangement joins TRBV30 to TRBJ2-1; D possibly corresponds to TRBD2 (6 bases). This CDR3 has 14 residues. The germline V and J ends were trimmed by 6 bases and 0 bases, with 12 bases remaining between them. Germline CDR1 and CDR2: GTSNPN and SVGIG (reference sequence). In DNA, the CDR3 is TGTGCCTGCCAAGCCGGGAGCTCCTACAATGAGCAGTTCTTC. It codes for CACQAGSSYNEQFF.

J is TRBJ1-1 and V is TRBV7-9, with 9 bases matching TRBD1. The CDR3 length is 15 residues. Unmatched junction bases numbered 9, after V lost 5 bases and J lost 5 bases. CDR1 is SEHNR, CDR2 FQNEAQ, per germline (reference sequence). The DNA of the CDR3 is TGTGCCAGCAGCATCCGGGACAGGGCCCGGACTGAAGCTTTCTTT. Protein sequence: CASSIRDRARTEAFF.

The rearrangement joins TRBV20-1 to TRBJ2-5; tentative D call: TRBD1 (5 bases). CDR3 length: 10 residues. From germline, CDR1 is DFQATT and CDR2 SNEGSKA (reference sequence). The CDR3 nucleotides are TGCAGCGCCCAGGGTGAGACCCAGTACTTC. Its translation: CSAQGETQYF.

The V and J genes are TRBV6-1 and TRBJ1-2, with no clear D. Between the trimmed V and J ends, which lost 3 bases and 6 bases, there was a span of 8 bases. The germline V gene encodes CDR1 MNHNS and CDR2 SASEGT. The CDR3 is 12 amino acids. CDR3 protein: CASSETTNGYTF. The DNA of the CDR3 is TGTGCCAGCAGTGAGACGACGAATGGCTACACCTTC.

The rearrangement joins TRBV11-2 to TRBJ2-1, with D unclear. The length of the CDR3 is 11 residues. The germline V and J ends were trimmed by 3 bases and 6 bases, with 3 bases remaining between them. Germline V gene lookup returns CDR1 SGHAT and CDR2 FQNNGV. In nucleotides, the CDR3 is TGTGCCAGCAGCTTTTTCAATGAGCAGTTCTTC. Translating it yields CASSFFNEQFF.

The V and J genes are TRBV4-1 and TRBJ1-1; 8 bases line up with TRBD1. The CDR3 spans 14 residues. Germline V CDR1 and CDR2: MGHRA, YSYEKL. J was trimmed by 8 bases and V by 0 bases; bases with no gene match: 5. The CDR3 region is CASSQDWWTGEAFF. CDR3 bases: TGCGCCAGCAGCCAAGATTGGTGGACAGGGGAAGCTTTCTTT.

This clone came up once. The gene calls are TRBV2 and TRBJ1-5, with D perhaps TRBD1 (5 bases). CDR1 and CDR2 (germline): SNHLY, FYNNEI. CDR3 size: 13 residues. Trimming left V 5 bases short and J 4 bases short, with 9 bases between. CDR3 region: CASSTQENQPQHF. The CDR3 region has the DNA TGTGCCAGCAGTACACAGGAAAATCAGCCCCAGCATTTT. Using reference TRBV2 and TRBJ1-5 for the parts outside the CDR3, the full variable domain is EPEVTQTPSHQVTQMGQEVILRCVPISNHLYFYWYRQILGQKVEFLVSFYNNEISEKSEIFDDQFSVERPDGSNFTLKIRSTKLEDSAMYFCASSTQENQPQHFGDGTRLSIL.

V and J are TRBV10-3 and TRBJ2-7; 7 positions agree with TRBD1. J lost 3 bases, V lost 4 bases, and 9 bases had no gene match. From germline, CDR1 is ENHRY and CDR2 SYGVKD. The CDR3 is 15 amino acids. CDR3: CAISGGQQVHYEQYF. The CDR3 bases are TGTGCCATCAGTGGGGGACAGCAAGTACACTACGAGCAGTACTTC.

The genes are TRBV7-2 and TRBJ1-6; D gene unclear. With 2 bases removed from V and 5 bases from J, the gap between germline ends came to 10 bases. The CDR3 covers 15 residues. Germline V lookup: CDR1 SGHTA, CDR2 FQGNSA. As DNA, the CDR3 is TGTGCCAGCAGCTTACAAACAGTCAATAATTCACCCCTCCACTTT. Amino acid sequence: CASSLQTVNNSPLHF.

This chain joins TRBV4-2 and TRBJ2-5, with 13 nucleotides matching TRBD2. The CDR3 length is 16 residues. Germline trimming cut 3 bases from V and 2 bases from J; bases unmatched to any gene: 3. Germline CDR1 and CDR2: LGHNA and YNFKEQ. The CDR3 DNA reads TGTGCCAGCAGCCAGACGACTAGCGGGGGGCAAGAGACCCAGTACTTC. It codes for CASSQTTSGGQETQYF.

The V and J genes are TRBV29-1 and TRBJ1-3; no reliable D call. The germline CDR1 and CDR2 sequences are SQVTM and ANQGSEA. V lost 5 bases and J lost 4, with 12 bases in between. The CDR3 covers 13 residues. The CDR3 DNA follows: TGCAGCGTTCGAGGGATTGGAGGAAACACCATATATTTT. It translates to CSVRGIGGNTIYF.